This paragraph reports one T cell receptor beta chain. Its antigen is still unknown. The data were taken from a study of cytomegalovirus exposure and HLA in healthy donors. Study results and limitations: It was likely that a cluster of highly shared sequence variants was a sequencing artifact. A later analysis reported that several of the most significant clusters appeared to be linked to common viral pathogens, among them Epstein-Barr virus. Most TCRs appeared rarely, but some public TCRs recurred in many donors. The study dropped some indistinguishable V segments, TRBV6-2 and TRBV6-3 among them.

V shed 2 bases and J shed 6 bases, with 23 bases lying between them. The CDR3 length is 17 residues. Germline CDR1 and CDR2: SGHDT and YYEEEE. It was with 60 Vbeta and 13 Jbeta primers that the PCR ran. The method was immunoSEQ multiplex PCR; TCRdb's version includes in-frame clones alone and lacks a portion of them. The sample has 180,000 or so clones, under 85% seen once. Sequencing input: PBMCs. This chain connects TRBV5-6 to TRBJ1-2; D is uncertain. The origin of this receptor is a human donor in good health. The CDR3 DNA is TGTGCCAGCAGCTTACGAACGGCGGCACTGGTCTCCCATGGCTACACCTTC. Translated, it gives CASSLRTAALVSHGYTF.